The present TCR beta chain was sequenced within a study of CD8+CD57+ T cells in acquired aplastic anemia. Study context: Sorting CD4+ and CD8+ cells gave DNA averaging approximately 2.9 ug.

In patients chosen for sequencing, flow cytometry had shown CD8+CD57+ cell expansion. Patient blood was sampled before any therapy had been received. TCR beta VDJ and CDR3 were profiled, and genomic DNA was the template. TCRdb passed the reads through MiXCR, listing each CDR3 protein once. The data contain about 240,000 distinct CDR3 sequences, roughly half of them singletons. Germline CDR1 and CDR2: DFQATT and SNEGSKA (reference sequence). This CDR3 region has 13 residues. J gave up 7 bases and V 6 bases, and 9 bases lay outside the gene matches. Remarks on this clonotype: Its specificity is not known.

General observations from the study: Sharing between patients and controls was observed for some 27 CD8+ CDR3 sequences. Patient and control CD8+ Simpson's diversity was not significantly different.

V is TRBV20-1 and J is TRBJ2-1, with 7 bases aligning to TRBD2. Sequencing was done on a sample of sorted CD4+, CD8+, or CD8+CD57+ T cells (not recorded which) from PBMCs. This sequence was found in a human donor with aplastic anemia. CDR3 sequence: CSATGLERNEQFF. CDR3 coding DNA: TGCAGTGCCACAGGACTAGAGAGAAATGAGCAGTTCTTC.